This entry features one T cell receptor (beta chain) sequence. The CDR3 length is 13 residues. The germline V gene encodes CDR1 WSHSY and CDR2 SAAADI. Trimming at V came to 3 bases and at J to 10 bases, leaving 4 bases not matched to a gene. This sample is part of a study of blood T cell repertoires in COVID-19. Study information: The United States, Italy and Spain were the sources of the acute and convalescent COVID-19 samples. PBMCs, B-cell-depleted T cells, or T cells were the source of the cDNA or gDNA that made up the material.

Repertoires were generated with immunoSEQ multiplex PCR, while TCRdb's copy carries only in-frame clones and drops some. The sample consists of 40,000 to 50,000 clones, more than 90% of them appearing once. The J gene is TRBJ2-1, the V gene TRBV10-2; TRBD1 agrees at 9 bases. Sequences were obtained from peripheral blood. The sequence was collected from a human donor in a cohort sampled during active COVID-19. CDR3 DNA: TGCGCCAGCAGTGAAGGGACAGGGTGGGAGCAGTTCTTC. It encodes CASSEGTGWEQFF.